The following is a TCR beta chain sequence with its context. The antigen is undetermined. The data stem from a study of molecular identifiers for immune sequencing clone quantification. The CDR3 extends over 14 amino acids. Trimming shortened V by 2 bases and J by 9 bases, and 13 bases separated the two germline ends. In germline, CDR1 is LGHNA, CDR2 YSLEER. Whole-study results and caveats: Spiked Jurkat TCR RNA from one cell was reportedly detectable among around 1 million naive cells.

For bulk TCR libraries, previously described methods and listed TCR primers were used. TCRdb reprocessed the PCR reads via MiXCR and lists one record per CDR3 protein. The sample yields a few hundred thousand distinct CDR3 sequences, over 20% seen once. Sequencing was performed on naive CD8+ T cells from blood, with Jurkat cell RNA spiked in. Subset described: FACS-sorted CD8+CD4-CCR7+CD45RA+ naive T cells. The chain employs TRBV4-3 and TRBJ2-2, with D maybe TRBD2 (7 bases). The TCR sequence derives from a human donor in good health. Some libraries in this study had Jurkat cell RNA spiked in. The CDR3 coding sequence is TGCGCCAGCAGCCAAACAAGGGGGGGCCGGGAGCTGTTTTTT. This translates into CASSQTRGGRELFF.